These 7 T cell receptor beta chains were sequenced from one sample in a study of shared clonotypes between healthy human individuals (dated by TCRdb to 2018 to 2021). Library construction relied on the immunoSEQ multiplex PCR assay. Sourced from immuneACCESS, this table was stored by TCRdb with only in-frame sequences that have V and J called. A share of the clones is absent; for the studies checked, an unresolved V gene accounts for under half, and the remainder has no known explanation. Counted in this sample were about 510,000 clones; 75% to 80% of them appeared once. The leading ten clones occupy approximately 13% of the sample. The sequenced sample consisted of PBMCs. Receptors were obtained from a woman between 35 and 50 years old in good health. Some clones in this sample may be carry-over from other donors' samples.

The CDR3 bases are TGTGCCAGCAGTGGCCCCGGGGGACTAGCGGGATTTCAGACCCAGTACTTC. Encoded protein: CASSGPGGLAGFQTQYF. V gene TRBV28 combines with J gene TRBJ2-5; 13 bases line up with TRBD2. The trim removed 5 bases at V and 6 bases at J, leaving 12 bases unmatched. This CDR3 is built from 17 residues. The germline CDR1 and CDR2 sequences are MDHEN and SYDVKM.

The chain joins TRBV6-6 to TRBJ2-7; TRBD1 agrees at 10 bases. The V segment lost 6 bases and the J segment 3 bases; nucleotides outside the gene matches: 5. The length of the CDR3 is 14 residues. Germline V gene data show CDR1 as MNHNY and CDR2 as SVGAGI (reference sequence). As DNA, the CDR3 is TGTGCCAGCAGCCGCGGGACAGGGGTCTACGAGCAGTACTTC. Its protein is CASSRGTGVYEQYF.

This clone occurred once. The chain couples TRBV27 to TRBJ1-1; D gene ambiguous. Looked up from germline, CDR1 is MNHEY and CDR2 is SMNVEV (reference sequence). The V and J ends lost 3 bases and 0 bases respectively, with 8 bases between them. The CDR3 sequence is 14 residues long. The CDR3 coding sequence is TGTGCCAGCAGTTTTGGCAAAATGAACACTGAAGCTTTCTTT. This gives the protein CASSFGKMNTEAFF.

The chain links TRBV10-2 to TRBJ2-5; D remains unclear. This CDR3 comprises 11 residues. V gave up 8 bases and J gave up 2 bases, with 6 bases separating them. Germline CDR1 reads WSHSY; CDR2 reads SAAADI. The CDR3: CASFEQETQYF. The DNA for the CDR3 is TGCGCCAGCTTTGAACAAGAGACCCAGTACTTC.

This clone appeared once. This chain joins TRBV28 and TRBJ2-7, with D unclear. The V gene lost 5 bases and the J gene lost 5 bases, with 13 bases spanning the gap. Per germline, CDR1 MDHEN and CDR2 SYDVKM. The CDR3 has 13 amino acids. The DNA for the CDR3 is TGTGCCAGCAGTGATCCCCCCATGCACGAGCAGTACTTC. Protein sequence: CASSDPPMHEQYF. Looking up the rest from reference TRBV28 and TRBJ2-7 gives the full variable domain: DVKVTQSSRYLVKRTGEKVFLECVQDMDHENMFWYRQDPGLGLRLIYFSYDVKMKEKGDIPEGYSVSREKKERFSLILESASTNQTSMYLCASSDPPMHEQYFGPGTRLTVT.

J is TRBJ1-5 and V is TRBV6-6; TRBD1 might be the D (5 bases). The V and J ends lost 0 bases and 11 bases respectively, with 20 bases between them. CDR3 length equals 16 residues. Germline V CDR1 and CDR2: MNHNY, SVGAGI (reference sequence). The chain's CDR3 is CASSYSNAGGSRSQHF. In DNA, the CDR3 is TGTGCCAGCAGTTACTCGAATGCGGGGGGTTCACGGTCCCAGCATTTT.

The chain has TRBV18 and TRBJ1-2, with a possible D match to TRBD1 (5 bases). Trimming removed 6 bases at V and 4 bases at J, with 15 bases between. The CDR3 is 14 residues long. Germline CDR1 and CDR2: KGHSH and LQKENI. CDR3 amino acids: CASSPASGVYGYTF. CDR3 DNA sequence: TGTGCCAGCTCTCCTGCCTCGGGGGTCTATGGCTACACCTTC.